A selection of T cell receptor beta chains follows, all from one sample in a study of shared T cell receptors in the human thymus. Libraries were prepared by immunoSEQ multiplex PCR; TCRdb keeps only in-frame clonotypes and omits some of them. The sample lists roughly 410,000 clones, around 93% occurring once. Sequenced sample: thymocytes. Receptors were obtained from a human donor. The CDR3 runs from the conserved cysteine through the conserved F or W. A D gene is named only where the DNA matches it firmly. Expanded clones get a size class; other rows say once, few or many, or leave the size out.

V	D	J	size	CDR3	DNA
TRBV4-2	.	TRBJ1-2	.	CASSQERAGRGNGYTF	TGTGCCAGCAGCCAAGAGCGAGCCGGGAGGGGAAATGGCTACACCTTC
TRBV7-4	.	TRBJ1-1	once	CASSLTPSEGGPEAFF	TGTGCCAGCAGCCTTACACCTTCGGAGGGGGGTCCTGAAGCTTTCTTT
TRBV11-3	TRBD2	TRBJ2-7	.	CASSFGLAPYEQYF	TGTGCCAGCAGCTTCGGACTAGCGCCCTACGAGCAGTACTTC
TRBV19	.	TRBJ1-1	.	CASTLAFYGTLRSTEAFF	TGTGCCAGCACACTAGCCTTTTATGGGACATTGAGAAGCACTGAAGCTTTCTTT
TRBV4-3	TRBD2	TRBJ2-4	.	CASSLSTSGDPVKNIQYF	TGCGCCAGCAGCCTCTCGACTAGCGGAGACCCGGTAAAAAACATTCAGTACTTC
TRBV6-4	.	TRBJ1-1	.	CASSDSIRGWAEAFF	TGTGCCAGCAGTGACTCGATCCGGGGGTGGGCTGAAGCTTTCTTT
TRBV28	.	TRBJ1-5	.	CASATQGRVGQPQHF	TGTGCCAGCGCGACTCAGGGCAGGGTCGGTCAGCCCCAGCATTTT
TRBV11-2	.	TRBJ2-7	.	CASSAVGGSSYEQYF	TGTGCCAGCAGTGCAGTAGGGGGAAGCTCCTACGAGCAGTACTTC
TRBV21-1	.	TRBJ2-1	.	CASSKPGRVYNEQFF	TGTGCCAGCAGCAAACCTGGCAGGGTTTACAATGAGCAGTTCTTC
TRBV5-1	TRBD1	TRBJ1-1	once	CASSSGQGALGEAFF	TGCGCCAGCAGCTCGGGACAGGGGGCTCTGGGTGAAGCTTTCTTT
TRBV5-5	.	TRBJ1-3	.	CASSLEGSGVSGNTIYF	TGTGCCAGCAGCTTGGAAGGGAGTGGAGTCTCTGGAAACACCATATATTTT
TRBV4-3	TRBD2	TRBJ2-7	.	CASSQLKGLAELYF	TGCGCCAGCAGCCAACTAAAAGGACTAGCGGAATTGTACTTC
TRBV5-1	TRBD2	TRBJ2-7	.	CASSLVRLAGAYEQYF	TGCGCCAGCAGCTTGGTACGGCTAGCGGGGGCCTACGAGCAGTACTTC
TRBV14	TRBD1	TRBJ1-1	.	CASSQECRGDMNTEAFF	TGTGCCAGCAGCCAAGAATGCAGGGGGGACATGAACACTGAAGCTTTCTTT
TRBV5-1	.	TRBJ1-1	.	CASSSPGVNTEAFF	TGCGCCAGCAGCTCTCCCGGGGTGAACACTGAAGCTTTCTTT
TRBV5-1	.	TRBJ1-3	once	CASREGNPYSGNTIYF	TGCGCCAGCAGAGAAGGGAACCCATACTCTGGAAACACCATATATTTT